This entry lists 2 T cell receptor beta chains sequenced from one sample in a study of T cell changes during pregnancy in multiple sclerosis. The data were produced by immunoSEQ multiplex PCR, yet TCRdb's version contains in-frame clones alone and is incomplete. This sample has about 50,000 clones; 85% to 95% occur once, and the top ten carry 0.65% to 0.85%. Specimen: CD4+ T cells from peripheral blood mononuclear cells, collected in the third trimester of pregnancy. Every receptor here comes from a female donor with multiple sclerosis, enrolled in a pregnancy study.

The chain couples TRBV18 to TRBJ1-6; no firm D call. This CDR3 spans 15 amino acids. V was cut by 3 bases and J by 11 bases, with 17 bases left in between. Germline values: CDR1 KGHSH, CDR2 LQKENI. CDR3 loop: CASSPLRVAGAPLHF. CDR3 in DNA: TGTGCCAGCTCACCTTTGAGGGTAGCTGGGGCACCCCTCCACTTT.

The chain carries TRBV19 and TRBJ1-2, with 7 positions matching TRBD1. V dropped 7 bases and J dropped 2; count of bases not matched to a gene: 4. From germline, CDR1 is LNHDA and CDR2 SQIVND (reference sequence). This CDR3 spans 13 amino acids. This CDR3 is CASTKGQNYGYTF. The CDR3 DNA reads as TGTGCCAGTACCAAGGGACAGAACTATGGCTACACCTTC.